Listed below are T cell receptor beta chains from one sample, sequenced in a study of shared clonotypes between healthy human individuals. Repertoires were generated with immunoSEQ multiplex PCR, while TCRdb's copy carries only in-frame clones and drops some. The data hold approximately 250,000 clones, with approximately 65% observed a single time. The sample was memory CD4+ T cells sorted from blood. These receptors were obtained from a man between 25 and 39 years old in good health. The CDR3 runs from the conserved cysteine through the conserved F or W. A D gene is named only where the DNA matches it firmly. A row's size may be missing; if present it is once, few, many or a size class.

V gene: TRBV4-1; D gene: TRBD1; J gene: TRBJ2-7; clone size: .; CDR3 protein: CASSHPNPGQSSYEQYF; CDR3 DNA: TGCGCCAGCAGCCACCCGAACCCGGGACAGAGCTCCTACGAGCAGTACTTC
V gene: TRBV7-8; D gene: TRBD1; J gene: TRBJ1-4; clone size: .; CDR3 protein: CASSRHPSGQRNEKLFF; CDR3 DNA: TGTGCCAGCAGCCGACACCCCTCGGGACAGAGAAATGAAAAACTGTTTTTT
V gene: TRBV11-2; D gene: TRBD1; J gene: TRBJ2-4; clone size: .; CDR3 protein: CASSLPRGLVAKNIQYF; CDR3 DNA: TGTGCCAGCAGCTTACCCAGGGGGCTGGTGGCCAAAAACATTCAGTACTTC
V gene: TRBV6-6; D gene: .; J gene: TRBJ2-3; clone size: once; CDR3 protein: CASRTTGTDTQYF; CDR3 DNA: TGTGCCAGCAGGACAACAGGGACAGATACGCAGTATTTT
V gene: TRBV2; D gene: TRBD1; J gene: TRBJ2-3; clone size: .; CDR3 protein: CASRGQVIQGTDTQYF; CDR3 DNA: TGTGCCAGCAGGGGACAGGTTATTCAGGGCACAGATACGCAGTATTTT
V gene: TRBV18; D gene: .; J gene: TRBJ2-5; clone size: .; CDR3 protein: CASSSTVWETQYF; CDR3 DNA: TGTGCCAGCTCATCGACAGTGTGGGAGACCCAGTACTTC
V gene: TRBV6-1; D gene: .; J gene: TRBJ2-5; clone size: .; CDR3 protein: CASSDPGRLGTQYF; CDR3 DNA: TGTGCCAGCAGTGACCCAGGAAGGTTGGGGACCCAGTACTTC
V gene: TRBV18; D gene: .; J gene: TRBJ2-3; clone size: .; CDR3 protein: CASSQEITDTQYF; CDR3 DNA: TGTGCCAGCTCGCAGGAGATCACAGATACGCAGTATTTT
V gene: TRBV6-5; D gene: .; J gene: TRBJ2-5; clone size: .; CDR3 protein: CASSTTRTQYF; CDR3 DNA: TGTGCCAGCAGCACCACTAGGACCCAGTACTTC
V gene: TRBV14; D gene: TRBD2; J gene: TRBJ2-7; clone size: .; CDR3 protein: CASSPLTSGNREQYF; CDR3 DNA: TGTGCCAGCAGCCCGTTGACTAGCGGGAATCGCGAGCAGTACTTC
V gene: TRBV18; D gene: .; J gene: TRBJ2-7; clone size: many; CDR3 protein: CASSTLPGNYEQYF; CDR3 DNA: TGTGCCAGCTCCACCCTCCCAGGGAACTACGAGCAGTACTTC
V gene: TRBV7-2; D gene: .; J gene: TRBJ2-7; clone size: .; CDR3 protein: CASSESGPSYEQYF; CDR3 DNA: TGTGCCAGCAGCGAGTCGGGGCCCTCCTACGAGCAGTACTTC
V gene: TRBV19; D gene: TRBD1; J gene: TRBJ2-3; clone size: few; CDR3 protein: CASSGQGADTQYF; CDR3 DNA: TGTGCCAGTAGCGGACAGGGGGCAGATACGCAGTATTTT
V gene: TRBV10-3; D gene: .; J gene: TRBJ2-2; clone size: many; CDR3 protein: CAIRETAGPGELFF; CDR3 DNA: TGTGCCATCAGGGAGACGGCGGGGCCCGGGGAGCTGTTTTTT
V gene: TRBV20-1; D gene: .; J gene: TRBJ2-7; clone size: .; CDR3 protein: CSAVGGGEQYF; CDR3 DNA: TGCAGTGCGGTTGGTGGTGGCGAGCAGTACTTC
V gene: TRBV28; D gene: TRBD1; J gene: TRBJ2-3; clone size: .; CDR3 protein: CASSSQPGTGGADTQYF; CDR3 DNA: TGTGCCAGCAGTTCCCAGCCGGGGACAGGGGGTGCAGATACGCAGTATTTT
V gene: TRBV25-1; D gene: TRBD1; J gene: TRBJ2-7; clone size: .; CDR3 protein: CASSPRTGGYEQYF; CDR3 DNA: TGTGCCAGCAGCCCGAGGACAGGGGGTTACGAGCAGTACTTC